Only a few counts were recorded for the clone carrying this TCR beta chain. Its antigen is still unknown. Investigators excluded patients with uncontrolled infection, other autoimmune disease, pregnancy or lactation. This CDR3 spans 13 amino acids. The germline V gene encodes CDR1 MNHEY and CDR2 SVGEGT. Trimming removed 8 bases from V and 6 bases from J, with 15 bases in between. These data come from a study of T cells in Graves' hyperthyroidism and ophthalmopathy. Overall study results and limits: It was a median approximately six months before onset that the model predicted ophthalmopathy.

The TCR beta CDR3 regions underwent amplification using RNA transcripts as the source. The TCR CDR3 first-round RT-PCR relied on the HTBI primer set. MiXCR, run by TCRdb on the multiplex PCR reads, gives a single entry per CDR3 protein. The sample gives approximately 530,000 distinct CDR3 sequences, about 20% of which show up once; over 45% is in the top ten. The source of this sequence is a middle-aged man with Graves' ophthalmopathy. Sequenced input: blood. The chain links TRBV6-2 or TRBV6-3 to TRBJ2-3, with D unclear. The CDR3 reads CASGPGYADTQYF. The CDR3 region has the DNA TGTGCCAGCGGACCTGGGTACGCGGATACGCAGTATTTT.